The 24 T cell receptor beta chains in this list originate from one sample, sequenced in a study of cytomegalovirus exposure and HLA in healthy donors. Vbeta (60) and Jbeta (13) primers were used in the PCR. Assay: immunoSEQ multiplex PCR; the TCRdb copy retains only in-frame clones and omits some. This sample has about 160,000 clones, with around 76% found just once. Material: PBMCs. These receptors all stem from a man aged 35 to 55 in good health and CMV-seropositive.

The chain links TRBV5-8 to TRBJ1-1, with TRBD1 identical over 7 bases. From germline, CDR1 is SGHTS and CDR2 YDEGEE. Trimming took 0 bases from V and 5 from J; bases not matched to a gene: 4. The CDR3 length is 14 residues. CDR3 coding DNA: TGTGCCAGCAGCTTGGGACAGGGTAGAACTGAAGCTTTCTTT. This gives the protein CASSLGQGRTEAFF.

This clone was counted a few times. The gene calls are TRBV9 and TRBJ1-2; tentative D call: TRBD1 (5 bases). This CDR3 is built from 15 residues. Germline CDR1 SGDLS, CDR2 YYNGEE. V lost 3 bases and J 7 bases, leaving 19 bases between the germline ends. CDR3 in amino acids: CASSERVGRAAGYTF. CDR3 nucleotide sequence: TGTGCCAGCAGCGAGCGGGTTGGCAGGGCGGCTGGCTACACCTTC.

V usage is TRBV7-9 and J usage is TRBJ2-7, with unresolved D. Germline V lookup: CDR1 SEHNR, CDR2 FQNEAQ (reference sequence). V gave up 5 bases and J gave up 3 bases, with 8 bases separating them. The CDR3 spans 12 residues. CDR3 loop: CASSPSSYEQYF. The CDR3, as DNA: TGTGCCAGCAGCCCCTCTAGCTACGAGCAGTACTTC.

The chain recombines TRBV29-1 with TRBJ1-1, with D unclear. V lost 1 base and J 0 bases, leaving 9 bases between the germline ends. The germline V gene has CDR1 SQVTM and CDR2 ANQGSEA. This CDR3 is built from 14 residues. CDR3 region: CSVEGARMNTEAFF. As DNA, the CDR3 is TGCAGCGTTGAAGGCGCGCGAATGAACACTGAAGCTTTCTTT.

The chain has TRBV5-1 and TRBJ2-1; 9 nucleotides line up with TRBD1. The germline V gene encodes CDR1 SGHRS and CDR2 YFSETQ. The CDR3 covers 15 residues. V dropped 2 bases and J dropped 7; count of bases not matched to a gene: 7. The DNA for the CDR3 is TGCGCCAGCAGCTTACAGGGGGCCTCGGCAAATGAGCAGTTCTTC. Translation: CASSLQGASANEQFF.

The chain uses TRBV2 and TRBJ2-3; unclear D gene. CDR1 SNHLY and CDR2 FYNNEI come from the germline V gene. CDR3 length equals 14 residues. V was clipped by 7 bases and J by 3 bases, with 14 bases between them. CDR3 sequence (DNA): TGTGCCAGCACCCTGACATCCCGTACAGATACGCAGTATTTT. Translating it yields CASTLTSRTDTQYF.

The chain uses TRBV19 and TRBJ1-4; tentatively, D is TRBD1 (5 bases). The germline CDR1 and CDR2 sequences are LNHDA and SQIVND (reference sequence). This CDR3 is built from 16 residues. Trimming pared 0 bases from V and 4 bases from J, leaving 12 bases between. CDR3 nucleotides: TGTGCCAGTAGTATAGACCCGCAGGGTTATAATGAAAAACTGTTTTTT. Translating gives CASSIDPQGYNEKLFF.

The CDR3 sequence: CASSQALGAQHF. The CDR3 DNA reads TGCGCCAGCAGTCAGGCCTTAGGGGCCCAGCATTTT. This chain uses TRBV4-1 with TRBJ1-5, with D maybe TRBD1 (5 bases). CDR3 size: 12 residues. The germline V gene has CDR1 MGHRA and CDR2 YSYEKL. V lost 6 bases and J lost 11, with 14 bases in between.

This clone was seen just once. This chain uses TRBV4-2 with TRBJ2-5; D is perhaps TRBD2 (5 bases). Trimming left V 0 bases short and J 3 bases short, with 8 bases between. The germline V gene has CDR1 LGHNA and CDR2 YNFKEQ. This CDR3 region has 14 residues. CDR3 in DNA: TGTGCCAGCAGCCAAGAGGCCGGGGAAGAGACCCAGTACTTC. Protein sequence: CASSQEAGEETQYF.

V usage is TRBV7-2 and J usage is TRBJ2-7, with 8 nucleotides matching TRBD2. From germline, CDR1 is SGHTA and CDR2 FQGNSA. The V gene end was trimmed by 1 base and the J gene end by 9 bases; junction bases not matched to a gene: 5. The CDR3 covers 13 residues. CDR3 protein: CASSLGVAGLQYF. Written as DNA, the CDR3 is TGTGCCAGCAGCTTAGGGGTAGCGGGGCTGCAGTACTTC. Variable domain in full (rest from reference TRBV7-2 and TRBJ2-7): GAGVSQSPSNKVTEKGKDVELRCDPISGHTALYWYRQSLGQGLEFLIYFQGNSAPDKSGLPSDRFSAERTGGSVSTLTIQRTQQEDSAVYLCASSLGVAGLQYFGPGTRLTVT.

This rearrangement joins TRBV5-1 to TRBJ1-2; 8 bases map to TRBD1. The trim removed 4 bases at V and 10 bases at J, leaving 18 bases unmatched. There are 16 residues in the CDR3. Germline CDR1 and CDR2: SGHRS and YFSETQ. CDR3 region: CASSPTGADFSSDYTF. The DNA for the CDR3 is TGCGCCAGCAGCCCGACAGGGGCGGATTTCTCCTCCGACTACACCTTC.

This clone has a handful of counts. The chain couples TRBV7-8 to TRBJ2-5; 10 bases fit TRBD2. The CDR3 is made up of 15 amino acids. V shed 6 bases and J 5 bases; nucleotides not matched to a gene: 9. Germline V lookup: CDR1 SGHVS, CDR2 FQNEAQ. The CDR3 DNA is TGTGCCAGCAGTTCCGCGACTAGCGGGTTCGAGACCCAGTACTTC. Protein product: CASSSATSGFETQYF.

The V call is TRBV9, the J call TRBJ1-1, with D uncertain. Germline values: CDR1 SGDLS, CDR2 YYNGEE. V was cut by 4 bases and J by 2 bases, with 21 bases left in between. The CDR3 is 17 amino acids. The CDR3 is CASSPRRGLLRNTEAFF. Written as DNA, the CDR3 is TGTGCCAGCAGCCCCCGAAGAGGCCTATTGAGAAACACTGAAGCTTTCTTT.

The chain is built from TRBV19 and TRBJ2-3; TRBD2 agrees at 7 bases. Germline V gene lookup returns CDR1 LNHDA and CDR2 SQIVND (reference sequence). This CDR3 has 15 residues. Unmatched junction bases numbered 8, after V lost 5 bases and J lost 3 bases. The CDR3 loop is CASSVGGTSTDTQYF. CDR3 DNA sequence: TGTGCCAGTAGTGTCGGGGGGACGTCGACAGATACGCAGTATTTT.

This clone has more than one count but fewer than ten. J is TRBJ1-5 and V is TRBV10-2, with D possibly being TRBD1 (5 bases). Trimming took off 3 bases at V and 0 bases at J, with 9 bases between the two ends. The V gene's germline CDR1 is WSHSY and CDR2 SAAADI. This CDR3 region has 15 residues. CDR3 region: CASSDGGYSNQPQHF. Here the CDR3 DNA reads TGCGCCAGCAGTGATGGGGGGTATAGCAATCAGCCCCAGCATTTT.

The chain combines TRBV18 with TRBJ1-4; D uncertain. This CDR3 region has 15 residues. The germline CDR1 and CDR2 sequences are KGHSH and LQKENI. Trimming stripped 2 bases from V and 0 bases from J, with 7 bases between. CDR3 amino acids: CASSPISATNEKLFF. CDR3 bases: TGTGCCAGCTCACCAATTTCGGCAACTAATGAAAAACTGTTTTTT.

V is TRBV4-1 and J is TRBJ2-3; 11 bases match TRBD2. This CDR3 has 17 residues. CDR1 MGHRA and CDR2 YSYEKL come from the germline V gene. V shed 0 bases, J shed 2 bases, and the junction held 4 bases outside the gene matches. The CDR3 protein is CASSQEASGGPTDTQYF. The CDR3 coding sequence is TGCGCCAGCAGCCAAGAGGCTAGCGGGGGGCCCACAGATACGCAGTATTTT.

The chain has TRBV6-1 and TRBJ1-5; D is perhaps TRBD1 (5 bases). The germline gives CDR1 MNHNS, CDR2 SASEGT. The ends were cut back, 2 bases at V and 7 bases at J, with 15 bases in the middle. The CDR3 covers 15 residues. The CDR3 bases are TGTGCCAGCAGTGAATCCGGCCAGGGAAGGCAGCCCCAGCATTTT. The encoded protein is CASSESGQGRQPQHF.

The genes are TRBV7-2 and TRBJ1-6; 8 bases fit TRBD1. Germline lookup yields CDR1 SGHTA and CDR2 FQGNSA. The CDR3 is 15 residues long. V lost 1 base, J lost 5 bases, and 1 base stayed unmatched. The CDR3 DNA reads TGTGCCAGCAGCTTAGAGGGACAGGATAATTCACCCCTCCACTTT. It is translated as CASSLEGQDNSPLHF.

Here the CDR3 reads CASSLGVRTGPYEQYF. Here the CDR3 DNA reads TGTGCCAGCAGCTTGGGAGTCCGGACAGGTCCCTACGAGCAGTACTTC. J is TRBJ2-7 and V is TRBV5-6, with 7 bases aligning to TRBD1. The junction had 8 bases not matched to a gene; V was cut back by 0 bases and J by 2 bases. The CDR3 loop spans 16 amino acids. CDR1 and CDR2 (germline): SGHDT, YYEEEE.

The CDR3: CASSSNRGGYTF. CDR3 DNA sequence: TGCGCCAGCAGCTCCAACAGGGGCGGCTACACCTTC. The rearrangement links TRBV4-1 to TRBJ1-2; 7 bases map to TRBD1. Germline CDR1 MGHRA, CDR2 YSYEKL. The CDR3 length is 12 residues. V was clipped by 5 bases and J by 8 bases; unmatched bases: 5.

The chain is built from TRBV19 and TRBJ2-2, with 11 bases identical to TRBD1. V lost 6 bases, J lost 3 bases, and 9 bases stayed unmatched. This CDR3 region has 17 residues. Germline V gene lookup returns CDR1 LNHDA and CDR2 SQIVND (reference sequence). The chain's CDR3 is CASRAGQGVFYTGELFF. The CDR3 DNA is TGTGCCAGTAGAGCGGGACAGGGGGTTTTCTACACCGGGGAGCTGTTTTTT.

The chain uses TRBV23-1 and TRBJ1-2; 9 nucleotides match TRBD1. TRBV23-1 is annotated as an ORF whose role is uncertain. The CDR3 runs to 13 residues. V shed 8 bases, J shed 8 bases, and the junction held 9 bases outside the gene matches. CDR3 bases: TGCGCCAGCGTAACAGGGGGCGTCGACGGCTACACCTTC. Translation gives CASVTGGVDGYTF.

The chain's CDR3 is CASSYGEGTEAFF. Written as DNA, the CDR3 is TGTGCCAGCAGTTATGGGGAGGGCACTGAAGCTTTCTTT. This chain uses TRBV6-5 with TRBJ1-1; D is unresolved. The V end was cut by 3 bases, the J end by 4 bases, with 9 bases between. The CDR3 is 13 amino acids. Germline CDR1 MNHEY, CDR2 SVGAGI.